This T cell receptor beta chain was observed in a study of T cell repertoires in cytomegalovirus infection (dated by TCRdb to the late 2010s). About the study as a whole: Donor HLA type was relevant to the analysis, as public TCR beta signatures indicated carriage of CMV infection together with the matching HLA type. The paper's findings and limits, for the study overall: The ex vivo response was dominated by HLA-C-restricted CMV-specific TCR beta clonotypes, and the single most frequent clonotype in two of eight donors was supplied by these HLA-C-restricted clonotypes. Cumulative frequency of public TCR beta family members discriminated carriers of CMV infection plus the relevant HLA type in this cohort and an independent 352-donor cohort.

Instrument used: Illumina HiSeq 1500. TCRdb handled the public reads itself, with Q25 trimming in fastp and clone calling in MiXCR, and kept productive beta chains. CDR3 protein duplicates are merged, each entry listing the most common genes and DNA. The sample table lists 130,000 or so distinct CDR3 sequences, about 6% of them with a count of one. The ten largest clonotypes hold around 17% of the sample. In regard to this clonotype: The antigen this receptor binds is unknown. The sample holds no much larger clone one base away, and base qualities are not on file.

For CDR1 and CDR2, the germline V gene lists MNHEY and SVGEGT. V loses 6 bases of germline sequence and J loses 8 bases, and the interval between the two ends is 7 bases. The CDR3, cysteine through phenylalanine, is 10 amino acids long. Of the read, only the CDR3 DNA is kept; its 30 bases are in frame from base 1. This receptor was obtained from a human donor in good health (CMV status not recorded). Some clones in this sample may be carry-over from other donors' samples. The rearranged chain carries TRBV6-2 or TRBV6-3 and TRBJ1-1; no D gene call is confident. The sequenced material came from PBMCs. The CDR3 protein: CASRNREAFF. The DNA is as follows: TGTGCCAGCAGGAACCGAGAAGCTTTCTTT.